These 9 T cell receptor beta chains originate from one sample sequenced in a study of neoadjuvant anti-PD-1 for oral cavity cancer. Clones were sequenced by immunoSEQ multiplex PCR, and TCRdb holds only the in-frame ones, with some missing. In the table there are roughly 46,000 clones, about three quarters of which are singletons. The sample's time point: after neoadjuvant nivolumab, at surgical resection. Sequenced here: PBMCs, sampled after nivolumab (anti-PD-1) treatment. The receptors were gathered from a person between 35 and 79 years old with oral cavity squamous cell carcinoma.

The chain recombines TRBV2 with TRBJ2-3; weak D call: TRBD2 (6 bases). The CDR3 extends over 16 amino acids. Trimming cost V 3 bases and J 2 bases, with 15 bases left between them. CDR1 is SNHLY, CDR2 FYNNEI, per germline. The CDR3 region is CASSDPLGTFTDTQYF. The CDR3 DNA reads TGTGCCAGCAGTGATCCTTTGGGGACTTTCACAGATACGCAGTATTTT.

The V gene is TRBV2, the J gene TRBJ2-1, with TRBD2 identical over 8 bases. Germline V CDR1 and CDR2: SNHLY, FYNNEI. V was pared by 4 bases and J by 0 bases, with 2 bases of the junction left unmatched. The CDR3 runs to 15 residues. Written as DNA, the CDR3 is TGTGCCAGCAGTGTGCTAGCGGGCTCCTACAATGAGCAGTTCTTC. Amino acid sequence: CASSVLAGSYNEQFF.

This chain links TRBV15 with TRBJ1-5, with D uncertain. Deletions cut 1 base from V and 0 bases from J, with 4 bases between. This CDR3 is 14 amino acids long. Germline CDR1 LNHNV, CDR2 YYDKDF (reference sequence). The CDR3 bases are TGTGCCACCAGCAGAGCAAATAGCAATCAGCCCCAGCATTTT. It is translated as CATSRANSNQPQHF.

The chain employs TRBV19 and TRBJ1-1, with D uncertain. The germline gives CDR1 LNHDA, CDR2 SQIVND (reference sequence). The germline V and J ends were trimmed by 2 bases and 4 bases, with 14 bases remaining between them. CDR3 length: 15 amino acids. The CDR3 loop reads CASSISRAGGTEAFF. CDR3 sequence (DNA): TGTGCCAGTAGTATATCCCGGGCCGGCGGCACTGAAGCTTTCTTT.

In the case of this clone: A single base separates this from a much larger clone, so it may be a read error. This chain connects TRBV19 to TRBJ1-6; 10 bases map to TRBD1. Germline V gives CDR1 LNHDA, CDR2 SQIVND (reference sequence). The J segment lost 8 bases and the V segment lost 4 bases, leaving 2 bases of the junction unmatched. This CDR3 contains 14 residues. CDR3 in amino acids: CASSTGTGDSPLHF. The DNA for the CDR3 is TGTGCCAGTAGTACCGGGACAGGGGATTCACCCCTCCACTTT.

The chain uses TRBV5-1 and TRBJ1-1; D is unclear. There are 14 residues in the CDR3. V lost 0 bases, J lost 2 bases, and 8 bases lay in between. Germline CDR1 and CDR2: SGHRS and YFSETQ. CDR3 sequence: CASSLEGQNTEAFF. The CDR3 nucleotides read TGCGCCAGCAGCTTGGAAGGGCAAAACACTGAAGCTTTCTTT.

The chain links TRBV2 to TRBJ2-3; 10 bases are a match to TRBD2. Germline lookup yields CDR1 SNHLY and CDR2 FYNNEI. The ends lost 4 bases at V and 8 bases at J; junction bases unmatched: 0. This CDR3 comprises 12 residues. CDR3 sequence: CASSGTSGTQYF. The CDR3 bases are TGTGCCAGCAGTGGGACTAGCGGTACGCAGTATTTT. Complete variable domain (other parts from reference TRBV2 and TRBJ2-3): EPEVTQTPSHQVTQMGQEVILRCVPISNHLYFYWYRQILGQKVEFLVSFYNNEISEKSEIFDDQFSVERPDGSNFTLKIRSTKLEDSAMYFCASSGTSGTQYFGPGTRLTVL.

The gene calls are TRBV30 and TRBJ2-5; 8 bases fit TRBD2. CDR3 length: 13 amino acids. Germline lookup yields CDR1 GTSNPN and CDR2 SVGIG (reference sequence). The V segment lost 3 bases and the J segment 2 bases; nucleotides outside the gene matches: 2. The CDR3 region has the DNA TGTGCCTGGAGCCCGGGAGGGCAAGAGACCCAGTACTTC. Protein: CAWSPGGQETQYF. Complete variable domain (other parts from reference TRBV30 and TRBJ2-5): SQTIHQWPATLVQPVGSPLSLECTVEGTSNPNLYWYRQAAGRGLQLLFYSVGIGQISSEVPQNLSASRPQDRQFILSSKKLLLSDSGFYLCAWSPGGQETQYFGPGTRLLVL.

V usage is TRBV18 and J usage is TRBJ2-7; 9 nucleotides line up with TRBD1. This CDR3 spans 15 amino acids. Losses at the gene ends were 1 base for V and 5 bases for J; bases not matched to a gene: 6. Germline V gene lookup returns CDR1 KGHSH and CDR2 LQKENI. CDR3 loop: CASSPRGTGSNEQYF. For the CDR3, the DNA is TGTGCCAGCTCACCACGCGGGACAGGGAGTAACGAGCAGTACTTC. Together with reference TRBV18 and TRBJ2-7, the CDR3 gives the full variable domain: NAGVMQNPRHLVRRRGQEARLRCSPMKGHSHVYWYRQLPEEGLKFMVYLQKENIIDESGMPKERFSAEFPKEGPSILRIQQVVRGDSAAYFCASSPRGTGSNEQYFGPGTRLTVT.